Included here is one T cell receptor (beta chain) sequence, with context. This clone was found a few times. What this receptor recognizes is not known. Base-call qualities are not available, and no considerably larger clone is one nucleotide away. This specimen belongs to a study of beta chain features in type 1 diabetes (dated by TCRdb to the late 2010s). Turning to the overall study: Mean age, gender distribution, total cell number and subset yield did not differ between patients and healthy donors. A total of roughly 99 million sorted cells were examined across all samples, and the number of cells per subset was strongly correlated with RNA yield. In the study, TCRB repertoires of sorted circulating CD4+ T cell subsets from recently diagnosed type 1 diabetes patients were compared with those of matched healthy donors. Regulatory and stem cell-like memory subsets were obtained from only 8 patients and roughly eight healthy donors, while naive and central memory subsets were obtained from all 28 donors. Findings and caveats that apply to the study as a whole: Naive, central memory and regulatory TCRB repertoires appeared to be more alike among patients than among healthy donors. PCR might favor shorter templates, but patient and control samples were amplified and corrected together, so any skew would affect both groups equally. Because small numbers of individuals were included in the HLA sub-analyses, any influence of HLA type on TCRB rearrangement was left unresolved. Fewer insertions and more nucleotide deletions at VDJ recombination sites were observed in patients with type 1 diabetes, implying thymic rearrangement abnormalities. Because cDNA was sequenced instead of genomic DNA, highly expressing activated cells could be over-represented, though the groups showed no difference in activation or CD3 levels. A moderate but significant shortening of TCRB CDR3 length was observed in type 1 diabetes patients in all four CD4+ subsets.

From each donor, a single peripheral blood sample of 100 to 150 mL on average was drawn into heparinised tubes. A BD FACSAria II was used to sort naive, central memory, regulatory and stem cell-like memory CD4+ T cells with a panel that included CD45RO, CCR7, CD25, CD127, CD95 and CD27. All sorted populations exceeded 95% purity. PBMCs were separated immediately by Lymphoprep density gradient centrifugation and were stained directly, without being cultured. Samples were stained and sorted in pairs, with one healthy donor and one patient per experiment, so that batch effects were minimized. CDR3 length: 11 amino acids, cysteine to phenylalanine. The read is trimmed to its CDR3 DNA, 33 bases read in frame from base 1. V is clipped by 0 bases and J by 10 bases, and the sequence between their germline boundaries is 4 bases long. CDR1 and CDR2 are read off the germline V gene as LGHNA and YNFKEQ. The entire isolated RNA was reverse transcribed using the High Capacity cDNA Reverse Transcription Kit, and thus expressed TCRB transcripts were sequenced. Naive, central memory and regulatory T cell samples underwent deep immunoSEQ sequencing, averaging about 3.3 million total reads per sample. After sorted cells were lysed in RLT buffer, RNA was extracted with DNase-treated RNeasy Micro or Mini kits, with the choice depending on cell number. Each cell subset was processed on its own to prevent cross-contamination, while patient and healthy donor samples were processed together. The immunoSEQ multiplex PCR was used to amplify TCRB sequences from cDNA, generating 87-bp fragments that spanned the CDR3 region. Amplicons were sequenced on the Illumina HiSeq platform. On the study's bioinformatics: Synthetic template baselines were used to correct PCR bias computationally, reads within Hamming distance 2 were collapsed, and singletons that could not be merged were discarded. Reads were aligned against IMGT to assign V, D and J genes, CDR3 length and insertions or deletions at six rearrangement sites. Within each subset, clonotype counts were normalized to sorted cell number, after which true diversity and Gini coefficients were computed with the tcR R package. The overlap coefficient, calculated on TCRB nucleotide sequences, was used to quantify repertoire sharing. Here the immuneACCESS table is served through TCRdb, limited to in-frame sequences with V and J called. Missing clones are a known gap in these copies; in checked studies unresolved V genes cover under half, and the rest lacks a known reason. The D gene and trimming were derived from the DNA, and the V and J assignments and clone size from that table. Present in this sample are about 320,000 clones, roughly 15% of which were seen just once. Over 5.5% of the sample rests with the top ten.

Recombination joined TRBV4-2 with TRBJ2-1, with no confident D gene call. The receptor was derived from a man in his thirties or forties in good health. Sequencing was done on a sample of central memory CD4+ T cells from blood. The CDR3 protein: CASSQEFEQFF. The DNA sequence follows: TGTGCCAGCAGCCAAGAGTTCGAGCAGTTCTTC.